The 24 T cell receptor beta chains below were found in one sample sequenced in a study of response to subunit inactivated influenza vaccine. One entry per CDR3 protein results from TCRdb running MiXCR on the RT-PCR reads. Found here are 600,000 to 700,000 distinct CDR3 sequences, 14% of them singletons; the top ten hold about 7.6%. The specimen comprised PBMCs from blood, sampled 14 to 15 days before vaccination. The receptors derive from a man aged 50 to 59 who received an inactivated influenza vaccine.

This clonotype occurred many times. The rearrangement links TRBV7-2 to TRBJ2-7; 10 positions match TRBD2. Per the germline V gene, CDR1 is SGHTA and CDR2 is FQGNSA. Germline trimming cut 2 bases from V and 1 base from J; bases unmatched to any gene: 2. This CDR3 has 15 amino acids. CDR3: CASSLTSGVSYEQYF. The CDR3 DNA reads TGTGCCAGCAGCTTAACTAGCGGGGTGTCCTACGAGCAGTACTTC. Full variable domain (remainder filled in from reference TRBV7-2 and TRBJ2-7): GAGVSQSPSNKVTEKGKDVELRCDPISGHTALYWYRQSLGQGLEFLIYFQGNSAPDKSGLPSDRFSAERTGGSVSTLTIQRTQQEDSAVYLCASSLTSGVSYEQYFGPGTRLTVT.

This clonotype turned up a few times. The rearrangement links TRBV2 to TRBJ2-2; D is ambiguous. The CDR3 contains 14 residues. V lost 2 bases, J lost 1 base, and 5 bases lay in between. The germline gives CDR1 SNHLY, CDR2 FYNNEI. The DNA for the CDR3 is TGTGCCAGCAGTGAATTGGTGAACACCGGGGAGCTGTTTTTT. Its protein product is CASSELVNTGELFF.

This clonotype was seen at least ten times. The gene calls are TRBV11-2 and TRBJ2-2; D is tentatively TRBD1 or TRBD2 (6 bases each). Germline CDR1 is SGHAT and CDR2 is FQNNGV. With 5 bases removed from V and 8 bases from J, the gap between germline ends came to 24 bases. The CDR3 length is 17 residues. CDR3 nucleotides: TGTGCCAGCAGCCGGGGACGGGGGCTCAAATTTAGTGGGGAGCTGTTTTTT. Translated, it gives CASSRGRGLKFSGELFF.

This clonotype turned up a few times. The rearrangement uses TRBV5-1 and TRBJ1-1, with 7 bases fitting TRBD1. Germline values: CDR1 SGHRS, CDR2 YFSETQ. The CDR3 covers 13 residues. The J segment lost 4 bases and the V segment lost 3 bases, leaving 3 bases of the junction unmatched. The CDR3 protein is CASSWDSPTEAFF. DNA for the CDR3: TGCGCCAGCAGCTGGGACAGTCCCACTGAAGCTTTCTTT.

The chain has TRBV29-1 and TRBJ2-1; no reliable D call. The CDR3 covers 11 residues. Germline V gene data show CDR1 as SQVTM and CDR2 as ANQGSEA. Between the trimmed V and J ends, which lost 4 bases and 5 bases, there was a span of 6 bases. The CDR3 protein is CSVGLHNEQFF. The CDR3 DNA sequence: TGCAGCGTTGGACTCCACAATGAGCAGTTCTTC.

V is TRBV12-3 or TRBV12-4 and J is TRBJ2-1; TRBD2 matches 12 bases. The CDR3 has 15 amino acids. Losses at the gene ends were 5 bases for V and 7 bases for J; bases not matched to a gene: 6. Here the CDR3 DNA reads TGTGCCAGCAGTCAATGGCTAGCGGGAGGGAATGAGCAGTTCTTC. This encodes CASSQWLAGGNEQFF.

The chain links TRBV29-1 to TRBJ2-7; tentative D call: TRBD2 (6 bases). The CDR3 has 13 amino acids. Germline assignment: CDR1 SQVTM and CDR2 ANQGSEA. Trimming cost V 5 bases and J 3 bases, with 14 bases left between them. CDR3 protein: CSVLAGGGYEQYF. The CDR3 DNA is TGCAGCGTTCTAGCTGGGGGAGGCTACGAGCAGTACTTC.

The sample holds one count of this clonotype. A much more abundant neighbour one base away suggests this may be a read error. The rearrangement uses TRBV27 and TRBJ1-1; possible D gene TRBD1, 5 bases. Trimming pared 5 bases from V and 4 bases from J, leaving 17 bases between. Germline assignment: CDR1 MNHEY and CDR2 SMNVEV (reference sequence). The length of the CDR3 is 15 residues. The CDR3 region has the DNA TGTGCCAGCAGTATAGGGACCGGGGGGAGCACTGAAGCTTTCTTT. Its protein is CASSIGTGGSTEAFF.

This clonotype was recorded many times. The chain is built from TRBV7-6 and TRBJ2-7; 13 bases are a match to TRBD2. The CDR3 is 14 residues long. V gave up 4 bases and J gave up 7 bases; unmatched junction bases: 4. Looked up from germline, CDR1 is SGHVS and CDR2 is FNYEAQ. The CDR3 reads CASSSWTSGGEQYF. In DNA form, the CDR3 reads TGTGCCAGCAGCTCATGGACTAGCGGGGGTGAGCAGTACTTC.

The V gene is TRBV20-1, the J gene TRBJ2-3; 10 bases fit TRBD2. Germline CDR1 and CDR2: DFQATT and SNEGSKA (reference sequence). The V segment lost 2 bases and the J segment 0 bases; nucleotides outside the gene matches: 5. The CDR3 is 16 amino acids. The CDR3 DNA reads as TGCAGTGCTAGACCCCGGACTAGCGGAAGCACAGATACGCAGTATTTT. It translates to CSARPRTSGSTDTQYF.

This clonotype came up a few times. This chain links TRBV6-4 with TRBJ1-2; D may be TRBD1 (6 bases). Germline CDR1 is MRHNA and CDR2 is SNTAGT. V lost 2 bases and J lost 4, with 14 bases in between. The CDR3 extends over 15 amino acids. The CDR3 DNA reads TGTGCCAGCAGTGACGGGGCGGGGGCCGGCTATGGCTACACCTTC. It codes for CASSDGAGAGYGYTF.

V gene TRBV4-2 combines with J gene TRBJ2-5, with D perhaps matching TRBD1 (5 bases). Germline V gene lookup returns CDR1 LGHNA and CDR2 YNFKEQ. Trimming left V 8 bases short and J 0 bases short, with 16 bases between. CDR3 length: 15 amino acids. CDR3 loop: CASGPGHTYQETQYF. CDR3 nucleotides: TGTGCCAGCGGCCCTGGACACACGTACCAAGAGACCCAGTACTTC.

This clonotype was seen only a few times. This chain joins TRBV7-9 and TRBJ2-1; TRBD2 matches 8 bases. CDR3 length equals 15 residues. Germline V gene data show CDR1 as SEHNR and CDR2 as FQNEAQ (reference sequence). With 4 bases clipped from V and 5 bases from J, the junction kept 7 bases outside the gene matches. The CDR3 spells CASSSRTSIDNEQFF. CDR3 bases: TGTGCCAGCAGCTCTCGGACTAGCATTGACAATGAGCAGTTCTTC.

The genes are TRBV10-3 and TRBJ2-1, with D uncertain. The CDR3 totals 16 residues. Trimming stripped 1 base from V and 0 bases from J, with 10 bases between. Germline V gives CDR1 ENHRY, CDR2 SYGVKD. CDR3 in amino acids: CAISEYSEPSYNEQFF. The DNA for the CDR3 is TGTGCCATCAGTGAGTACAGCGAGCCCTCCTACAATGAGCAGTTCTTC.

The gene calls are TRBV20-1 and TRBJ2-3; unclear D gene. This CDR3 has 14 amino acids. Trimming shortened V by 2 bases and J by 0 bases, and 9 bases separated the two germline ends. CDR1 and CDR2 from the germline V gene are DFQATT and SNEGSKA (reference sequence). CDR3 amino acids: CSARLADSTDTQYF. CDR3 coding DNA: TGCAGTGCTAGATTGGCAGATAGCACAGATACGCAGTATTTT.

This rearrangement joins TRBV10-3 to TRBJ2-7; 7 positions match TRBD1. Germline V gene data show CDR1 as ENHRY and CDR2 as SYGVKD. The CDR3 totals 13 residues. V was pared by 10 bases and J by 0 bases, with 6 bases of the junction left unmatched. The CDR3 nucleotides read TGTGCCACCGAGGGGACAGACTCCTACGAGCAGTACTTC. This translates into CATEGTDSYEQYF.

This clonotype was observed a few times. The chain uses TRBV9 and TRBJ2-1; 11 positions agree with TRBD2. The germline CDR1 and CDR2 sequences are SGDLS and YYNGEE. The CDR3 is 15 amino acids. With V trimmed by 0 bases and J by 6 bases, 2 bases remained unmatched. As DNA, the CDR3 is TGTGCCAGCAGCGTAGCTAGCGGGGGGACCAATGAGCAGTTCTTC. Protein product: CASSVASGGTNEQFF. Together with reference TRBV9 and TRBJ2-1, the CDR3 gives the full variable domain: DSGVTQTPKHLITATGQRVTLRCSPRSGDLSVYWYQQSLDQGLQFLIQYYNGEERAKGNILERFSAQQFPDLHSELNLSSLELGDSALYFCASSVASGGTNEQFFGPGTRLTVL.

This clonotype has a count of ten or more. Here the CDR3 reads CSTQRDPLAEQYF. The CDR3, as DNA: TGCAGTACCCAGCGGGACCCCCTTGCCGAGCAGTACTTC. This rearrangement joins TRBV29-1 to TRBJ2-7; 7 bases fit TRBD2. In germline, CDR1 is SQVTM, CDR2 ANQGSEA. This CDR3 has 13 residues.

This clonotype has a handful of counts. The V call is TRBV12-3 or TRBV12-4, the J call TRBJ2-7, with D perhaps matching TRBD1 (6 bases). This CDR3 comprises 13 residues. V was clipped by 7 bases and J by 1 base, with 11 bases between them. The CDR3: CASNVQGSYEQYF. CDR3 nucleotide sequence: TGTGCCAGCAATGTACAGGGTTCCTACGAGCAGTACTTC.

V usage is TRBV5-1 and J usage is TRBJ2-6, with D unresolved. This CDR3 contains 16 residues. CDR1 and CDR2 from the germline V gene are SGHRS and YFSETQ. V was pared by 1 base and J by 0 bases, with 8 bases between. The CDR3 nucleotides are TGCGCCAGCAGCTTGACCGGGTCCTCTGGGGCCAACGTCCTGACTTTC. Its protein product is CASSLTGSSGANVLTF.

The chain has TRBV4-3 and TRBJ2-3; tentatively, D is TRBD2 (6 bases). In germline, CDR1 is LGHNA, CDR2 YSLEER. This CDR3 comprises 17 residues. Trimming left V 0 bases short and J 1 base short, with 14 bases between. CDR3 residues: CASSQDPRDSRTDTQYF. In nucleotides, the CDR3 is TGCGCCAGCAGCCAAGATCCCAGGGACTCCCGCACAGATACGCAGTATTTT.

Only a few counts were recorded for this clonotype. The chain employs TRBV20-1 and TRBJ2-7; the D gene could be TRBD1 or TRBD2 (5 bases each). V lost 6 bases to trimming and J lost 4 bases, with 22 bases between them. The V gene's germline CDR1 is DFQATT and CDR2 SNEGSKA (reference sequence). This CDR3 is 15 amino acids long. CDR3 nucleotides: TGCAGTGCAGCCTCCCAGGGACGGAGACTGTACGAGCAGTACTTC. Amino acid sequence: CSAASQGRRLYEQYF.

The genes are TRBV4-1 and TRBJ2-4, with 7 bases lining up with TRBD2. Trimming took 3 bases from V and 0 from J; bases not matched to a gene: 11. The germline gives CDR1 MGHRA, CDR2 YSYEKL. The CDR3 has 18 amino acids. CDR3 amino acids: CASSQDGATSLAKNIQYF. The CDR3 DNA reads TGCGCCAGCAGCCAGGATGGGGCGACTAGCCTAGCCAAAAACATTCAGTACTTC.

J is TRBJ2-1 and V is TRBV6-5, with 11 positions matching TRBD2. The CDR3 is 16 residues long. Germline V gene sequence: CDR1 MNHEY, CDR2 SVGAGI. V was clipped by 4 bases and J by 2 bases; unmatched bases: 4. CDR3 sequence: CASSWETSGAYNEQFF. As DNA, the CDR3 is TGTGCCAGCAGTTGGGAGACTAGCGGGGCCTACAATGAGCAGTTCTTC.